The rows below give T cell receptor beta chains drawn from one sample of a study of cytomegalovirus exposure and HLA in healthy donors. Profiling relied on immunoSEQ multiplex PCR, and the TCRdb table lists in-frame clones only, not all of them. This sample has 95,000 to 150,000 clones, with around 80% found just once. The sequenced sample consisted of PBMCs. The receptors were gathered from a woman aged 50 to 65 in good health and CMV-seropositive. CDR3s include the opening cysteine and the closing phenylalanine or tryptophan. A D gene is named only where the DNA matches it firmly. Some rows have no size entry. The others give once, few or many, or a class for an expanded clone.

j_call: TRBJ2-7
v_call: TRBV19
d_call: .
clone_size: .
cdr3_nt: TGTGCCAGTAGTATAAGGGGGTTTCCTTACGAGCAGTACTTC
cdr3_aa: CASSIRGFPYEQYF

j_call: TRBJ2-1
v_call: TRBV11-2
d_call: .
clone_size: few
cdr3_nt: TGTGCCAGCAGCTTATCCGGGACACAGACTAATGAGCAGTTCTTC
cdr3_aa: CASSLSGTQTNEQFF

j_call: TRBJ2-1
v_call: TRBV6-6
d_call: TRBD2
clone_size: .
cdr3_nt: TGTGCCAGCAGTCCCCTAGCGGGGGTATACAATGAGCAGTTCTTC
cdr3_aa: CASSPLAGVYNEQFF

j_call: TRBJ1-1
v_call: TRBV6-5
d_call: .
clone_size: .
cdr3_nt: TGTGCCAGCAGTTACCGCGGGGAGGGGGTTGAAACTGAAGCTTTCTTT
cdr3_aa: CASSYRGEGVETEAFF

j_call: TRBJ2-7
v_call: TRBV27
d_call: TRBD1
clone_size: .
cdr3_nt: TGTGCCAGCAGTTTGGGGACAGCTTCTTACGAGCAGTACTTC
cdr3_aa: CASSLGTASYEQYF

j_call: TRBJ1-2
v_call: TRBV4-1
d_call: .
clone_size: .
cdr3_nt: TGCGCCAGCAGCCACTTTGCCGCGAACTATGGCTACACCTTC
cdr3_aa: CASSHFAANYGYTF

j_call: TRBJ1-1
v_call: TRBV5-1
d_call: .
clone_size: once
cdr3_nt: TGCGCCAGCAGCCTGGACAGCCGAAACACTGAAGCTTTCTTT
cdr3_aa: CASSLDSRNTEAFF

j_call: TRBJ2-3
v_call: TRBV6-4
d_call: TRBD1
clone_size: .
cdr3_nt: TGTGCCAGCAGTCCTGGGACAGGGGAGGCAGATACGCAGTATTTT
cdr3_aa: CASSPGTGEADTQYF

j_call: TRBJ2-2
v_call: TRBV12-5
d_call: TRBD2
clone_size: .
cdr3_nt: TGTGCTAGTGGCCCTACGGGACTAGGGGACGGGGAGCTGTTTTTT
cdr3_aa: CASGPTGLGDGELFF

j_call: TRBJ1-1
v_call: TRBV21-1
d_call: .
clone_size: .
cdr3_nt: TGTGCCAGCAGTTTGGGGCGGAAAGCTTTCTTT
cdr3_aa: CASSLGRKAFF

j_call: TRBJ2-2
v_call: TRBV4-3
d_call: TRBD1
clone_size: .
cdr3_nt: TGCGCCAGCAGCCCTGAGGGGGACAGGGGTTCCACCGGGGAGCTGTTTTTT
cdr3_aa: CASSPEGDRGSTGELFF

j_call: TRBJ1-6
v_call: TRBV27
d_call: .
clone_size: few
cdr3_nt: TGTGCCAGCAGTTCAACTGGGAGCTCCTATAATTCACCCCTCCACTTT
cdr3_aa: CASSSTGSSYNSPLHF

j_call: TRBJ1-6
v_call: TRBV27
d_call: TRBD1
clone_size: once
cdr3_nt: TGTGCCAGCAGAAAACGACAGGGGAGCTCCTATAATTCACCCCTCCACTTT
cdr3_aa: CASRKRQGSSYNSPLHF

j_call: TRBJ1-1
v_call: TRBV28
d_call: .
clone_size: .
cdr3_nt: TGTGCCAGCAGTTTTCCTACAGGGCTCACTGAAGCTTTCTTT
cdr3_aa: CASSFPTGLTEAFF

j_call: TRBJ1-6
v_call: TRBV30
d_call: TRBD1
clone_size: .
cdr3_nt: TGTGCCTGGAGTCCTCTTGACAGGGATCGCTCACCCCTCCACTTT
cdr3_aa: CAWSPLDRDRSPLHF

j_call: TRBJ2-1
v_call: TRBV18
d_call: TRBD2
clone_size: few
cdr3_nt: TGTGCCAGCTCATCACTAGCGGGGGCCAATGAGCAGTTCTTC
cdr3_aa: CASSSLAGANEQFF

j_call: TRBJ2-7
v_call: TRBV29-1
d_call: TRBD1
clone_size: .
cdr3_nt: TGCAGCGCGGACAGGGATCCCCCCTACGAGCAGTACTTC
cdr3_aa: CSADRDPPYEQYF

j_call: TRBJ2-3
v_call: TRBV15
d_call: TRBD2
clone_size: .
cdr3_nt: TGTGCCACCAGTAAACTAGCGGTTAGCACAGATACGCAGTATTTT
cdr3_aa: CATSKLAVSTDTQYF

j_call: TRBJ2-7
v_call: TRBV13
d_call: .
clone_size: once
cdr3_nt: TGTGCCAGCAGCCTCTCCTACGAGCAGTACTTC
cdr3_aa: CASSLSYEQYF

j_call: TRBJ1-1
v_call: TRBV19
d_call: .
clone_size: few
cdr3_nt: TGTGCCAGTAAAAACGAACTCACTGAAGCTTTCTTT
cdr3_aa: CASKNELTEAFF

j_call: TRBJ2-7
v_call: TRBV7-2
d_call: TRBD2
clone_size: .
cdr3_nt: TGTGCCAGCAGCTTAGGGGGGACTACAGCCTACGAGCAGTACTTC
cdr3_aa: CASSLGGTTAYEQYF

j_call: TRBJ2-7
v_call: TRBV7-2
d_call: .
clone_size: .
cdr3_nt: TGTGCCAGCAGCTTCCCTAGCTACGAGCAGTACTTC
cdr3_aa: CASSFPSYEQYF

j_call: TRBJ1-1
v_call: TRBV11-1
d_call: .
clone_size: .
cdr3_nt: TGTGCCAGCAGCCTAGGCCGGGTCACTGAAGCTTTCTTT
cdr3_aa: CASSLGRVTEAFF

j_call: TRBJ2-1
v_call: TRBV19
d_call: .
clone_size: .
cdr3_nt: TGTGCCAGTAGTTATGAGGGTCCGGGCAATGAGCAGTTCTTC
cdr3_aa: CASSYEGPGNEQFF

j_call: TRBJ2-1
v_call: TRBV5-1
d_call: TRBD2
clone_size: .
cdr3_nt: TGCGCCAGCAGCTTGGCCCATGGAAGCGGGAGGAGAGATGAGCAGTTCTTC
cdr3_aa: CASSLAHGSGRRDEQFF

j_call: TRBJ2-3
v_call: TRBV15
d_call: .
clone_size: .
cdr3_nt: TGTGCCACCAGCAGAGTTCCAGTCACAGATACGCAGTATTTT
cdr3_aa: CATSRVPVTDTQYF

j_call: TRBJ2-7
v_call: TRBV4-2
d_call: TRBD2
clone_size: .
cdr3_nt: TGTGCCAGCAGCCATCCCTCCGGGGCTAGCGGGAGTTACGAGCAGTACTTC
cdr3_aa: CASSHPSGASGSYEQYF

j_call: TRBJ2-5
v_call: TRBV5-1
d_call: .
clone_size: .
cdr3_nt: TGCGCCAGCAGCTTGGTGGGACTTCAAGAGACCCAGTACTTC
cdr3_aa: CASSLVGLQETQYF

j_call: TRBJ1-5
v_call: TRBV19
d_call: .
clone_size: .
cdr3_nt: TGTGCCACCCTAAACCCCCCCAATCAGCCCCAGCATTTT
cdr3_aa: CATLNPPNQPQHF

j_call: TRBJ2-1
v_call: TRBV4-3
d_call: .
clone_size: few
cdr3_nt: TGCGCCAGCAGCCAAGAACCACGAGGGAGTGTCTACAATGAGCAGTTCTTC
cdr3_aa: CASSQEPRGSVYNEQFF

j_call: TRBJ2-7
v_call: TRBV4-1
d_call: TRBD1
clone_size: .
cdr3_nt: TGCGCCAGCAGCCAAGAGCAGGGGGCGTATGAGCAGTACTTTTTT
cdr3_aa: CASSQEQGAYEQYFF

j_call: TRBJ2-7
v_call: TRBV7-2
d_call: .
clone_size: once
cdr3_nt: TGTGCCAGCAGCTTAGCCGGACTACCCTCTTACGAGCAGTACTTC
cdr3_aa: CASSLAGLPSYEQYF

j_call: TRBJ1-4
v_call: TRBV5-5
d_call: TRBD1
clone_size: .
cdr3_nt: TGTGCCAGCAGCCCGGGACAGGGTAATGAAAAACTGTTTTTT
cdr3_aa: CASSPGQGNEKLFF

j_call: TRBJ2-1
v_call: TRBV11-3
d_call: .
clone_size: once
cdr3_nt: TGTGCCAGCAGCCCCTGGGACATAGACAATGAGCAGTTCTTC
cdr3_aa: CASSPWDIDNEQFF

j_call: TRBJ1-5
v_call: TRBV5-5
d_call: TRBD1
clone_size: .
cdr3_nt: TGTGCCAGCAGCTGGGACAGGGTGGTAGGTCAGCCCCAGCATTTT
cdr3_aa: CASSWDRVVGQPQHF

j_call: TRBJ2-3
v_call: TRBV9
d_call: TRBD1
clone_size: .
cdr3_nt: TGTGCCAGCAGCACCGGGGACGGACAGGGTTGGAACACAGATACGCAGTATTTT
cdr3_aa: CASSTGDGQGWNTDTQYF

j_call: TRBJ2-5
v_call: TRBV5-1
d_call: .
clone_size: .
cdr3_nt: TGCGCCAGCAGCTTGGAGGGCGGGGAGACCCAGTACTTC
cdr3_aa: CASSLEGGETQYF

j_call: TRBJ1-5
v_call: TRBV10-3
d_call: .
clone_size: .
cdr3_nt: TGTGCCATCAGCTCCGACAGGCATCGGGGTCAGCCCCAGCATTTT
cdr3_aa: CAISSDRHRGQPQHF

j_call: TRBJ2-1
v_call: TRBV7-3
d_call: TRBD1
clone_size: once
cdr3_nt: TGTGCCAGCAGCTCAACGGGACAGATAGGCAATGAGCAGTTCTTC
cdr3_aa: CASSSTGQIGNEQFF

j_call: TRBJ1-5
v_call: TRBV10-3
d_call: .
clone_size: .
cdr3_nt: TGTGCCATCAGTGGAGCGGGGGGCAATCCCCAGCATTTT
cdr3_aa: CAISGAGGNPQHF

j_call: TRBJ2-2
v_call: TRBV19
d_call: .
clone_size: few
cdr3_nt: TGTGCAGTGGAGGGCGGGTCCACTAACACCGGGGAGCTGTTTTTT
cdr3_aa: CAVEGGSTNTGELFF

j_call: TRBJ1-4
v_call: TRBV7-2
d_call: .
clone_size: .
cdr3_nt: TGTGCCAGCAGCTTGGCGGATGAAAAACTGTTTTTT
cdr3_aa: CASSLADEKLFF

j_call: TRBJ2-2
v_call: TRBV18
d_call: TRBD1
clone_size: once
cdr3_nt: TGTGCCAGCTCACCGGGGACAGGGGGCCTAAACACCGGGGAGCTGTTTTTT
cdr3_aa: CASSPGTGGLNTGELFF

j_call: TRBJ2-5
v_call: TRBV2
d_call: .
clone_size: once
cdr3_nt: TGTGCCAGCAGTGAAACCTCCGGAGGGCTGGGGACCCAGTACTTC
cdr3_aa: CASSETSGGLGTQYF

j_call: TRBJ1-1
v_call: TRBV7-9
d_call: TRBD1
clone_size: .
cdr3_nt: TGTGCCAGCAGCTCTACTGGACAGGGACGAGAAGCTGAAGCTTTCTTT
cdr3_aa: CASSSTGQGREAEAFF

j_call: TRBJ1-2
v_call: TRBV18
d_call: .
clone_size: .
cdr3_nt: TGTGCCAGCTCACCCCCTGGGGGCCACAGGAACTATGGCTACACCTTC
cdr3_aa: CASSPPGGHRNYGYTF

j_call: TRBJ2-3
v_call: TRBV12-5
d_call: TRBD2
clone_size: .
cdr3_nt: TGTGCTACAAATAGCGGGGGGGACACAGATACGCAGTATTTT
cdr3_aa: CATNSGGDTDTQYF